A single sample gave rise to the 31 T cell receptor beta chains below, sequenced in a study of cytomegalovirus exposure and HLA in healthy donors. Data came from immunoSEQ multiplex PCR; TCRdb stores just in-frame clones and leaves some out. Here the sample spans hundreds of thousands of clones, roughly 90% being singletons. Material for sequencing was PBMCs. These receptor sequences come from a woman aged 18-29 years in good health and CMV-seronegative.

The table lists this clone with a count of one. V and J are TRBV27 and TRBJ2-7, with 7 bases that match TRBD2. CDR1 and CDR2 from the germline V gene are MNHEY and SMNVEV (reference sequence). The V segment lost 10 bases and the J segment 0 bases; nucleotides outside the gene matches: 12. CDR3 length: 15 residues. The CDR3 DNA is TGTGCCACCGGGCGGGGGTTTATGGGCTCCTACGAGCAGTACTTC. Translation: CATGRGFMGSYEQYF.

CDR3 DNA: TGTGCCAGCAGGACCGGACAGGGGAATCAGCCCCAGCATTTT. This gives the protein CASRTGQGNQPQHF. This sequence joins TRBV2 and TRBJ1-5, with TRBD1 matching 9 bases. The V and J ends lost 6 bases and 4 bases, in that order; junction bases with no gene match: 4. Germline V gene lookup returns CDR1 SNHLY and CDR2 FYNNEI. This CDR3 spans 14 amino acids.

V usage is TRBV2 and J usage is TRBJ2-5; D not certain. V was trimmed by 1 base and J by 0 bases, leaving 12 bases between them. The CDR3 runs to 16 residues. From germline, CDR1 is SNHLY and CDR2 FYNNEI. CDR3 sequence reads: CASSEGVAPYQETQYF. The CDR3 nucleotides are TGTGCCAGCAGTGAAGGTGTAGCCCCGTACCAAGAGACCCAGTACTTC.

The chain carries TRBV7-9 and TRBJ1-2; 8 bases are shared with TRBD1. Germline V CDR1 and CDR2: SEHNR, FQNEAQ (reference sequence). Trimming removed 5 bases from V and 4 bases from J; junction bases left unmatched: 9. This CDR3 has 15 amino acids. The CDR3 sequence: CASSLYGQGTYGYTF. CDR3 bases: TGTGCCAGCAGCCTCTATGGACAGGGAACCTATGGCTACACCTTC.

The V gene is TRBV6-4, the J gene TRBJ2-1; TRBD2 might be the D (5 bases). Germline V gene lookup returns CDR1 MRHNA and CDR2 SNTAGT. The CDR3 sequence is 16 residues long. V was clipped by 0 bases and J by 4 bases, with 13 bases between them. CDR3 in amino acids: CASSDSETIGYNEQFF. The CDR3 nucleotides are TGTGCCAGCAGTGACTCCGAGACTATAGGATACAATGAGCAGTTCTTC.

This chain connects TRBV19 to TRBJ2-7; D is ambiguous. The V end was cut by 5 bases, the J end by 2 bases, with 10 bases between. The V gene's germline CDR1 is LNHDA and CDR2 SQIVND (reference sequence). The CDR3 contains 13 residues. CDR3 DNA: TGTGCCAGTAGTCCCAGCAGCGCCTACGAGCAGTACTTC. Translated, it gives CASSPSSAYEQYF.

This chain uses TRBV2 with TRBJ1-1; D is possibly TRBD1 (5 bases). V shed 8 bases and J shed 5 bases, with 12 bases lying between them. This CDR3 is built from 12 residues. Germline V gives CDR1 SNHLY, CDR2 FYNNEI. The CDR3 reads CASWRGDTEAFF. CDR3 coding DNA: TGTGCCAGCTGGCGGGGCGATACTGAAGCTTTCTTT.

The chain employs TRBV27 and TRBJ2-7; D is unresolved. This CDR3 has 11 residues. Trimming stripped 4 bases from V and 9 bases from J, with 10 bases between. Germline V gives CDR1 MNHEY, CDR2 SMNVEV (reference sequence). The CDR3 region has the DNA TGTGCCAGCAGTTCCAGACAAAGGCAGTACTTC. This gives the protein CASSSRQRQYF.

This clone was seen a single time. This chain uses TRBV27 with TRBJ2-1; TRBD2 matches at 14 bases. The CDR3 sequence is 15 residues long. Germline lookup yields CDR1 MNHEY and CDR2 SMNVEV (reference sequence). V lost 5 bases, J lost 9 bases, and 6 bases stayed unmatched. CDR3 DNA sequence: TGTGCCAGCAGTCCGGGACTAGCGGGAGTGGGTGAGCAGTTCTTC. This codes for CASSPGLAGVGEQFF.

The rearrangement uses TRBV4-2 and TRBJ2-1; TRBD2 matches 7 bases. From germline, CDR1 is LGHNA and CDR2 YNFKEQ. There are 18 residues in the CDR3. The trim removed 6 bases at V and 3 bases at J, leaving 17 bases unmatched. CDR3: CASRPLGGSWEGYNEQFF. As DNA, the CDR3 is TGTGCCAGCAGGCCTCTGGGGGGTAGTTGGGAGGGCTACAATGAGCAGTTCTTC.

The chain has TRBV9 and TRBJ2-2; D is uncertain. From germline, CDR1 is SGDLS and CDR2 YYNGEE. V was clipped by 0 bases and J by 0 bases, with 12 bases between them. The length of the CDR3 is 17 residues. The CDR3 sequence: CASSVDEEPPNTGELFF. CDR3 sequence (DNA): TGTGCCAGCAGCGTAGATGAAGAGCCCCCGAACACCGGGGAGCTGTTTTTT.

The rearrangement joins TRBV7-6 to TRBJ2-4; unclear D gene. V was pared by 5 bases and J by 0 bases, with 8 bases between. The germline gives CDR1 SGHVS, CDR2 FNYEAQ. This CDR3 is built from 14 residues. CDR3 sequence: CASSPGIAKNIQYF. DNA for the CDR3: TGTGCCAGCAGCCCCGGTATAGCCAAAAACATTCAGTACTTC.

This clone was observed once. The V gene is TRBV2, the J gene TRBJ1-2; D ambiguous. Germline values: CDR1 SNHLY, CDR2 FYNNEI. The CDR3 contains 12 residues. V was shortened by 6 bases and J by 5 bases, with 10 bases between the two germline ends. CDR3 protein: CASRVLQYGYTF. In DNA, the CDR3 is TGTGCCAGCAGGGTTTTACAGTATGGCTACACCTTC.

The CDR3 DNA is TGTGCCAGCAGTGAAGCGGTAGGGAGTGGTCAGCCCCAGCATTTT. Residues: CASSEAVGSGQPQHF. The V gene is TRBV2, the J gene TRBJ1-5, with no clear D. The length of the CDR3 is 15 residues. Germline V lookup: CDR1 SNHLY, CDR2 FYNNEI. The V gene lost 0 bases and the J gene lost 6 bases, with 12 bases spanning the gap.

The chain uses TRBV11-2 and TRBJ2-1; TRBD1 matches at 8 bases. Germline V gene lookup returns CDR1 SGHAT and CDR2 FQNNGV. This CDR3 is built from 12 residues. The V segment lost 5 bases and the J segment 12 bases; nucleotides outside the gene matches: 6. The DNA for the CDR3 is TGTGCCAGCAGCATCGGACAGGGCTGGCAGTTCTTC. Translating gives CASSIGQGWQFF.

This clone came up a few times. The chain is built from TRBV6-1 and TRBJ2-3; 9 bases line up with TRBD1. The germline V gene has CDR1 MNHNS and CDR2 SASEGT. This CDR3 has 16 residues. The junction had 6 bases not matched to a gene; V was cut back by 2 bases and J by 3 bases. CDR3 residues: CASSELPGQGTDTQYF. CDR3 DNA: TGTGCCAGCAGTGAACTACCGGGACAGGGTACAGATACGCAGTATTTT.

This clone has only a few counts. V and J are TRBV5-1 and TRBJ2-1; 9 positions agree with TRBD2. Germline values: CDR1 SGHRS, CDR2 YFSETQ. This CDR3 contains 15 residues. V trimming: 5 bases; J trimming: 3 bases; junction bases outside the gene matches: 6. The CDR3 spells CASSPRTSDYNEQFF. The CDR3 coding sequence is TGCGCCAGCAGTCCCCGGACTAGCGACTACAATGAGCAGTTCTTC.

The chain combines TRBV27 with TRBJ2-7; 8 nucleotides line up with TRBD2. The junction had 5 bases not matched to a gene; V was cut back by 2 bases and J by 2 bases. This CDR3 is built from 15 residues. Germline CDR1 reads MNHEY; CDR2 reads SMNVEV (reference sequence). CDR3 in amino acids: CASSLMGLGAYEQYF. DNA for the CDR3: TGTGCCAGCAGTTTAATGGGACTAGGCGCCTACGAGCAGTACTTC.

The CDR3 nucleotides read TGTGCCAGCAGTGCCCGCGGACTAGCGGTTACCTACGAGCAGTACTTC. Translating it yields CASSARGLAVTYEQYF. The chain joins TRBV2 to TRBJ2-7; 10 bases fit TRBD2. V dropped 4 bases and J dropped 2; count of bases not matched to a gene: 8. CDR3 length: 16 amino acids. Germline CDR1 is SNHLY and CDR2 is FYNNEI.

This chain uses TRBV5-1 with TRBJ2-7; a possible D gene is TRBD2 (6 bases). CDR1 is SGHRS, CDR2 YFSETQ, per germline. V gave up 2 bases and J gave up 4 bases, with 13 bases separating them. The CDR3 has 14 residues. CDR3 protein: CASSLRLEGYEQYF. The CDR3 DNA follows: TGCGCCAGCAGCTTAAGACTAGAGGGATACGAGCAGTACTTC.

The chain links TRBV27 to TRBJ1-3; no definite D call. Germline V lookup: CDR1 MNHEY, CDR2 SMNVEV (reference sequence). Trimming left V 4 bases short and J 0 bases short, with 10 bases between. The CDR3 contains 15 residues. CDR3 protein: CASSSPKPSGNTIYF. The CDR3 coding sequence is TGTGCCAGCAGTTCCCCTAAGCCCTCTGGAAACACCATATATTTT.

This sequence joins TRBV14 and TRBJ1-2; 7 nucleotides line up with TRBD1. J was trimmed by 2 bases and V by 5 bases; bases with no gene match: 8. Germline V CDR1 and CDR2: SGHDN, FVKESK. The CDR3 covers 15 residues. CDR3: CASSTLTGSNYGYTF. In nucleotides, the CDR3 is TGTGCCAGCAGCACCCTGACAGGGTCCAACTATGGCTACACCTTC.

The chain has TRBV5-1 and TRBJ2-2; D gene unclear. The CDR3 length is 11 residues. CDR1 is SGHRS, CDR2 YFSETQ, per germline. V was cut by 3 bases and J by 8 bases, with 5 bases left in between. The CDR3 loop is CASSYAGELFF. The CDR3 region has the DNA TGCGCCAGCAGCTACGCGGGGGAGCTGTTTTTT.

V gene TRBV27 combines with J gene TRBJ1-5; D may be TRBD1 (5 bases). Germline-derived CDR1 and CDR2 are MNHEY and SMNVEV (reference sequence). The CDR3 length is 15 residues. V lost 5 bases and J lost 9, with 20 bases in between. This CDR3 reads CASSVVRDGGGPQHF. Here the CDR3 DNA reads TGTGCCAGCAGTGTTGTCCGGGACGGGGGTGGGCCCCAGCATTTT.

The chain combines TRBV6-1 with TRBJ1-5; 10 bases fit TRBD1. Germline assignment: CDR1 MNHNS and CDR2 SASEGT. CDR3 length: 17 amino acids. V lost 3 bases, J lost 2 bases, and 7 bases stayed unmatched. The CDR3 loop is CASSDGLDRGGNQPQHF. The DNA of the CDR3 is TGTGCCAGCAGTGACGGATTGGACAGGGGGGGCAATCAGCCCCAGCATTTT.

The chain has TRBV27 and TRBJ2-7; possibly TRBD2 for D (7 bases). CDR3 length: 16 amino acids. CDR1 is MNHEY, CDR2 SMNVEV, per germline (reference sequence). V was shortened by 2 bases and J by 3 bases, with 17 bases between the two germline ends. The CDR3 is CASSLRGGEGFYEQYF. The CDR3 bases are TGTGCCAGCAGTTTAAGGGGGGGCGAGGGGTTCTACGAGCAGTACTTC.

This chain joins TRBV30 and TRBJ1-5; perhaps TRBD1 as D (5 bases). The CDR3 extends over 17 amino acids. The V end lost 3 bases, the J end lost 0 bases, and 18 bases lay between the germline ends. Germline-derived CDR1 and CDR2 are GTSNPN and SVGIG (reference sequence). The CDR3 loop reads CAWSAPTSDNSNQPQHF. Written as DNA, the CDR3 is TGTGCCTGGAGCGCACCTACTTCGGACAATAGCAATCAGCCCCAGCATTTT.

This chain connects TRBV30 to TRBJ2-1; no firm D call. Germline V gene lookup returns CDR1 GTSNPN and CDR2 SVGIG (reference sequence). Trimming took off 0 bases at V and 9 bases at J, with 9 bases between the two ends. This CDR3 comprises 12 residues. CDR3 sequence reads: CAWSVRGSEQFF. In DNA form, the CDR3 reads TGTGCCTGGAGTGTACGAGGTTCTGAGCAGTTCTTC.

This clone was detected once. J is TRBJ2-1 and V is TRBV27; tentatively, D is TRBD2 (6 bases). V lost 4 bases and J 7 bases, leaving 20 bases between the germline ends. This CDR3 spans 16 amino acids. Germline assignment: CDR1 MNHEY and CDR2 SMNVEV (reference sequence). CDR3 amino acids: CASSSLGTGERNEQFF. CDR3 nucleotides: TGTGCCAGCAGTTCCTTAGGAACGGGAGAAAGGAATGAGCAGTTCTTC.

V and J are TRBV11-2 and TRBJ2-5; D is possibly TRBD1 (5 bases). The CDR3 spans 16 residues. Germline loops: CDR1 SGHAT, CDR2 FQNNGV. Between the trimmed V and J ends, which lost 4 bases and 2 bases, there was a span of 17 bases. The CDR3 DNA is TGTGCCAGCAGCTCTAGAGGACACCTGATTCAAGAGACCCAGTACTTC. As protein: CASSSRGHLIQETQYF.

V is TRBV4-1 and J is TRBJ2-1; D is possibly TRBD1 (5 bases). This CDR3 is 15 amino acids long. V lost 1 base and J 2 bases, leaving 9 bases between the germline ends. The germline CDR1 and CDR2 sequences are MGHRA and YSYEKL. The CDR3 DNA sequence: TGCGCCAGCAGCCAAGTTCAGGGAACCTACAATGAGCAGTTCTTC. It specifies CASSQVQGTYNEQFF.